Below are 31 T cell receptor beta chains sequenced from a single sample in a study of blood T cell repertoires in COVID-19. Repertoires were generated with immunoSEQ multiplex PCR, while TCRdb's copy carries only in-frame clones and drops some. The sample gives 200,000 to 300,000 clones, 75% to 90% of which show up once; about 2.9% is in the top ten. The sequenced sample consisted of peripheral blood. The receptor source for this set is a young woman who had recovered from COVID-19.

This rearrangement joins TRBV7-9 to TRBJ2-1; D is perhaps TRBD2 (5 bases). Trimming removed 2 bases at V and 8 bases at J, with 10 bases between. The CDR3 is 13 amino acids. CDR1 SEHNR and CDR2 FQNEAQ come from the germline V gene (reference sequence). CDR3 sequence: CASSLLGADEQFF. CDR3 nucleotide sequence: TGTGCCAGCAGCTTACTGGGAGCGGATGAGCAGTTCTTC. Full variable domain (remainder filled in from reference TRBV7-9 and TRBJ2-1): DTGVSQNPRHKITKRGQNVTFRCDPISEHNRLYWYRQTLGQGPEFLTYFQNEAQLEKSRLLSDRFSAERPKGSFSTLEIQRTEQGDSAMYLCASSLLGADEQFFGPGTRLTVL.

The CDR3 loop is CASSHGQGRDQPQHF. CDR3 sequence (DNA): TGTGCCAGCTCCCACGGTCAGGGAAGGGATCAGCCCCAGCATTTT. The chain uses TRBV18 and TRBJ1-5, with D possibly being TRBD1 (5 bases). This CDR3 has 15 residues. Looked up from germline, CDR1 is KGHSH and CDR2 is LQKENI. The V gene lost 6 bases and the J gene lost 5 bases, with 17 bases spanning the gap.

This clone showed up just once. The genes are TRBV7-2 and TRBJ2-7; TRBD2 matches at 10 bases. The CDR3 is 15 amino acids. Trimming cost V 5 bases and J 0 bases; bases outside gene matches: 4. Per germline, CDR1 SGHTA and CDR2 FQGNSA. The CDR3 DNA follows: TGTGCCAGCAGCCCAGGACTAGCGGCCTCCTACGAGCAGTACTTC. This translates into CASSPGLAASYEQYF.

A single count supports this clone. V gene TRBV19 combines with J gene TRBJ2-1, with D perhaps TRBD2 (7 bases). This CDR3 is built from 14 residues. V was pared by 4 bases and J by 8 bases, with 15 bases between. Germline assignment: CDR1 LNHDA and CDR2 SQIVND (reference sequence). The CDR3 nucleotides are TGTGCCAGTAGTAAGGCGGGGGCTAGGGATGAGCAGTTCTTC. Protein product: CASSKAGARDEQFF. Filled out from reference TRBV19 and TRBJ2-1, the complete variable domain reads DGGITQSPKYLFRKEGQNVTLSCEQNLNHDAMYWYRQDPGQGLRLIYYSQIVNDFQKGDIAEGYSVSREKKESFPLTVTSAQKNPTAFYLCASSKAGARDEQFFGPGTRLTVL.

This clone turned up a few times. The V and J genes are TRBV3-1 (or the pseudogene TRBV3-2) and TRBJ2-6; TRBD2 agrees at 11 bases. The trim removed 0 bases at V and 0 bases at J, leaving 4 bases unmatched. CDR3 size: 19 residues. Germline V gene data show CDR1 as LGHDT and CDR2 as YNNKEL (reference sequence). CDR3 in DNA: TGTGCCAGCAGCCAAGAGACTAGCGGGGTGTACTCTGGGGCCAACGTCCTGACTTTC. Its translation is CASSQETSGVYSGANVLTF.

This clone was picked up one time. This sequence joins TRBV5-1 and TRBJ2-3, with 7 bases lining up with TRBD1. Trimming cost V 4 bases and J 4 bases; bases outside gene matches: 9. CDR1 and CDR2 (germline): SGHRS, YFSETQ. The CDR3 consists of 15 residues. The CDR3 DNA sequence: TGCGCCAGCAGCGACGGACAGGCGTCCCCAGATACGCAGTATTTT. Protein: CASSDGQASPDTQYF.

This chain joins TRBV5-8 and TRBJ1-2, with 7 nucleotides matching TRBD1. Germline V gene sequence: CDR1 SGHTS, CDR2 YDEGEE. The CDR3 is 15 residues long. Trimming at V came to 3 bases and at J to 3 bases, leaving 8 bases not matched to a gene. Written as DNA, the CDR3 is TGTGCCAGCAGCTCGGGACAGCTTATCGACTATGGCTACACCTTC. Translated: CASSSGQLIDYGYTF.

This rearrangement joins TRBV27 to TRBJ2-7; 11 bases align to TRBD2. Germline V gene lookup returns CDR1 MNHEY and CDR2 SMNVEV (reference sequence). Trimming took 7 bases from V and 3 from J; bases not matched to a gene: 8. CDR3 size: 15 residues. The CDR3 DNA reads TGTGCCAGCACCACTAGCGGGGGAAACTTCTACGAGCAGTACTTC. Encoded protein: CASTTSGGNFYEQYF.

The chain joins TRBV9 to TRBJ1-3; 11 bases map to TRBD1. This CDR3 contains 17 residues. Germline trimming cut 1 base from V and 2 bases from J; bases unmatched to any gene: 5. Germline V gene lookup returns CDR1 SGDLS and CDR2 YYNGEE. CDR3 bases: TGTGCCAGCAGCGTATATCGGACAGGGGGCCCTGGAAACACCATATATTTT. It encodes CASSVYRTGGPGNTIYF.

The rearrangement uses TRBV10-3 and TRBJ2-2, with 7 bases fitting TRBD2. CDR1 ENHRY and CDR2 SYGVKD come from the germline V gene. After removal of 0 bases from V and 7 bases from J, the junction contained 2 bases not matched to a gene. This CDR3 has 14 residues. The CDR3 region has the DNA TGTGCCATCAGTGAGTCGGGAGGGGTCGGGGAGCTGTTTTTT. Translation: CAISESGGVGELFF.

V gene TRBV9 combines with J gene TRBJ1-1; no definite D call. This CDR3 spans 14 amino acids. Germline V lookup: CDR1 SGDLS, CDR2 YYNGEE. Trimming cost V 3 bases and J 3 bases, with 12 bases left between them. CDR3 amino acids: CASSAQMQDTEAFF. CDR3 DNA: TGTGCCAGCAGCGCACAAATGCAAGACACTGAAGCTTTCTTT.

The V and J genes are TRBV5-6 and TRBJ2-7; weak D call: TRBD2 (7 bases). V was clipped by 0 bases and J by 3 bases, with 19 bases between them. Germline loops: CDR1 SGHDT, CDR2 YYEEEE. The CDR3 contains 17 residues. The CDR3 DNA reads TGTGCCAGCAGCTTGGTCCCATTTTCCGGGGGGCTCTACGAGCAGTACTTC. This encodes CASSLVPFSGGLYEQYF.

The genes are TRBV7-2 and TRBJ2-3; possibly TRBD2 for D (5 bases). Trimming took 4 bases from V and 2 from J, leaving 7 bases between them. From germline, CDR1 is SGHTA and CDR2 FQGNSA. CDR3 length: 13 residues. CDR3 bases: TGTGCCAGCAGCTCCGACTACACAGATACGCAGTATTTT. Amino acid sequence: CASSSDYTDTQYF.

This clone was counted a few times. This chain joins TRBV27 and TRBJ2-5, with D perhaps TRBD1 (7 bases). The CDR3 runs to 13 residues. V was pared by 6 bases and J by 5 bases, with 13 bases between. Germline assignment: CDR1 MNHEY and CDR2 SMNVEV (reference sequence). The DNA for the CDR3 is TGTGCCAGCAGCACGACAGGGAGGGAGACCCAGTACTTC. Amino acids: CASSTTGRETQYF.

The chain carries TRBV5-4 and TRBJ2-1; possibly TRBD1 for D (5 bases). Germline V gene lookup returns CDR1 SGHNT and CDR2 YYREEE (reference sequence). The CDR3 consists of 13 residues. Trimming pared 4 bases from V and 5 bases from J, leaving 10 bases between. CDR3 region: CASSPRADNEQFF. For the CDR3, the DNA is TGTGCCAGCAGCCCCAGGGCAGACAATGAGCAGTTCTTC.

This chain links TRBV14 with TRBJ2-1, with D perhaps matching TRBD2 (6 bases). Trimming left V 6 bases short and J 0 bases short, with 12 bases between. The CDR3 is made up of 15 amino acids. Germline lookup yields CDR1 SGHDN and CDR2 FVKESK. The CDR3 protein is CASSHGGGSYNEQFF. The CDR3 DNA follows: TGTGCCAGCAGTCACGGGGGAGGCTCCTACAATGAGCAGTTCTTC.

The chain links TRBV6-1 to TRBJ2-3, with 8 nucleotides matching TRBD1. CDR3 length: 16 residues. After removal of 1 base from V and 5 bases from J, the junction contained 8 bases not matched to a gene. In germline, CDR1 is MNHNS, CDR2 SASEGT. CDR3 amino acids: CASSEGPRGQIDTQYF. CDR3 in DNA: TGTGCCAGCAGTGAAGGGCCCAGGGGGCAAATAGATACGCAGTATTTT.

This clone was picked up many times. The gene calls are TRBV3-1 (or the pseudogene TRBV3-2) and TRBJ2-3, with TRBD2 identical over 9 bases. The V segment lost 8 bases and the J segment 7 bases; nucleotides outside the gene matches: 10. The germline V gene encodes CDR1 LGHDT and CDR2 YNNKEL (reference sequence). The CDR3 has 14 amino acids. This CDR3 is CASGLAGGPNTQYF. The CDR3 DNA follows: TGTGCCAGCGGGCTGGCGGGGGGGCCAAATACGCAGTATTTT.

The chain uses TRBV3-1 (or the pseudogene TRBV3-2) and TRBJ2-7; D possibly corresponds to TRBD2 (6 bases). Trimming pared 1 base from V and 3 bases from J, leaving 10 bases between. Germline V gene lookup returns CDR1 LGHDT and CDR2 YNNKEL (reference sequence). The CDR3 has 14 residues. CDR3 loop: CASSQGGNYYEQYF. The DNA of the CDR3 is TGTGCCAGCAGCCAAGGCGGGAATTACTACGAGCAGTACTTC.

The genes are TRBV13 and TRBJ2-5; 8 bases agree with TRBD1. The CDR3 runs to 13 residues. Germline CDR1 reads PRHDT; CDR2 reads FYEKMQ (reference sequence). V shed 6 bases and J 5 bases; nucleotides not matched to a gene: 5. The CDR3 spells CASRGQGRETQYF. The DNA of the CDR3 is TGTGCCAGCAGAGGACAGGGCCGTGAGACCCAGTACTTC.

This rearrangement joins TRBV7-9 to TRBJ1-2; TRBD1 might be the D (6 bases). CDR3 length: 15 residues. V shed 2 bases and J shed 5 bases, with 15 bases lying between them. Germline V lookup: CDR1 SEHNR, CDR2 FQNEAQ (reference sequence). CDR3 in DNA: TGTGCCAGCAGCTTATCCGACAGGTTCGCATATGGCTACACCTTC. This codes for CASSLSDRFAYGYTF.

The V call is TRBV18, the J call TRBJ2-3; D is ambiguous. The germline gives CDR1 KGHSH, CDR2 LQKENI. The V end was cut by 1 base, the J end by 5 bases, with 13 bases between. The CDR3 has 15 residues. Here the CDR3 reads CASSPRSSTRDTQYF. The CDR3 bases are TGTGCCAGCTCACCACGGAGTTCGACGAGAGATACGCAGTATTTT.

The rearrangement links TRBV9 to TRBJ2-3, with 8 bases aligning to TRBD2. This CDR3 contains 16 residues. Germline CDR1 is SGDLS and CDR2 is YYNGEE. The trim removed 0 bases at V and 1 base at J, leaving 4 bases unmatched. CDR3 amino acids: CASSVGSGVGTDTQYF. CDR3 DNA sequence: TGTGCCAGCAGCGTAGGTAGCGGGGTAGGCACAGATACGCAGTATTTT. The full variable domain, completed using reference TRBV9 and TRBJ2-3, is DSGVTQTPKHLITATGQRVTLRCSPRSGDLSVYWYQQSLDQGLQFLIQYYNGEERAKGNILERFSAQQFPDLHSELNLSSLELGDSALYFCASSVGSGVGTDTQYFGPGTRLTVL.

This rearrangement joins TRBV10-3 to TRBJ1-3; D possibly corresponds to TRBD1 (6 bases). Trimming removed 6 bases from V and 1 base from J, with 7 bases in between. This CDR3 has 13 amino acids. CDR1 and CDR2 from the germline V gene are ENHRY and SYGVKD. The CDR3 spells CAIRGQSGNTIYF. The CDR3 DNA sequence: TGTGCCATCAGAGGACAGTCTGGAAACACCATATATTTT.

J is TRBJ2-2 and V is TRBV6-2 or TRBV6-3; possibly TRBD2 for D (5 bases). The CDR3 loop spans 20 amino acids. In germline, CDR1 is MNHEY, CDR2 SVGEGT. Between the trimmed V and J ends, which lost 0 bases and 3 bases, there was a span of 23 bases. The CDR3 reads CASSYSVFRGVELDTGELFF. CDR3 sequence (DNA): TGTGCCAGCAGTTACTCGGTGTTTCGGGGAGTCGAATTGGACACCGGGGAGCTGTTTTTT.

This clone was seen a single time. J is TRBJ2-7 and V is TRBV18; weak D call: TRBD2 (6 bases). The CDR3 contains 14 residues. Trimming pared 2 bases from V and 3 bases from J, leaving 11 bases between. Germline lookup yields CDR1 KGHSH and CDR2 LQKENI. The CDR3 DNA follows: TGTGCCAGCTCACCAACAGCGGGTATCTACGAGCAGTACTTC. As protein: CASSPTAGIYEQYF.

The chain employs TRBV7-9 and TRBJ1-3; maybe TRBD1 (5 bases). The V end lost 6 bases, the J end lost 8 bases, and 23 bases lay between the germline ends. The CDR3 covers 16 residues. The germline V gene has CDR1 SEHNR and CDR2 FQNEAQ (reference sequence). The CDR3 loop is CASRPRLDELTDTIYF. CDR3 DNA: TGTGCCAGCAGACCCCGACTGGACGAATTGACAGACACCATATATTTT.

This clone has just a few counts. The chain employs TRBV2 and TRBJ2-5; perhaps TRBD1 as D (5 bases). Germline V lookup: CDR1 SNHLY, CDR2 FYNNEI. CDR3 length equals 15 residues. Trimming took off 4 bases at V and 4 bases at J, with 16 bases between the two ends. The CDR3 region has the DNA TGTGCCAGCAGTGTGGGCAGGGCACGTAGAGAGACCCAGTACTTC. It codes for CASSVGRARRETQYF.

The chain is built from TRBV7-9 and TRBJ1-5; tentative D call: TRBD1 (5 bases). V was pared by 3 bases and J by 2 bases, with 8 bases between. Per germline, CDR1 SEHNR and CDR2 FQNEAQ (reference sequence). This CDR3 contains 14 residues. CDR3 nucleotide sequence: TGTGCCAGCAGCTTGGGGCTCGGCAATCAGCCCCAGCATTTT. This sequence encodes CASSLGLGNQPQHF.

The CDR3 spells CAIKGAQGSYNEQFF. The CDR3 DNA sequence: TGTGCCATCAAAGGGGCTCAAGGCTCCTACAATGAGCAGTTCTTC. The gene calls are TRBV10-3 and TRBJ2-1, with D possibly matching TRBD1 (5 bases). CDR3 size: 15 residues. Trimming removed 7 bases from V and 0 bases from J, with 13 bases in between. Germline V gene lookup returns CDR1 ENHRY and CDR2 SYGVKD.

The V gene is TRBV7-2, the J gene TRBJ1-6; weak D call: TRBD1 (6 bases). Germline values: CDR1 SGHTA, CDR2 FQGNSA. The CDR3 sequence is 16 residues long. Trimming took 2 bases from V and 8 from J, leaving 16 bases between them. The CDR3 nucleotides read TGTGCCAGCAGCTTAAATTCGTACACAGGGTATTCACCCCTCCACTTT. The encoded protein is CASSLNSYTGYSPLHF.